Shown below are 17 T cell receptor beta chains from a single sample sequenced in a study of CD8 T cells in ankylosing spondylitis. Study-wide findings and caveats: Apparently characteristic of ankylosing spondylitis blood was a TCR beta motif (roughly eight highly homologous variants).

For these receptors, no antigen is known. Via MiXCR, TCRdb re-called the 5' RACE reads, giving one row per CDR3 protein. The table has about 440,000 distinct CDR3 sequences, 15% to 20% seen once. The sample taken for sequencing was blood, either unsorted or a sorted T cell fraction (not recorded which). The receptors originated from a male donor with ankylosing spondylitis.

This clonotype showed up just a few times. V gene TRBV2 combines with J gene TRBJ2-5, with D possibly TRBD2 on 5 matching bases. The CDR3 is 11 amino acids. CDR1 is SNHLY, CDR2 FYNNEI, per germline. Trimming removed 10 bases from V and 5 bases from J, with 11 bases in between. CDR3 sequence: CATEQRETQYF. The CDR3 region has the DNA TGTGCCACCGAACAGCGGGAGACCCAGTACTTC. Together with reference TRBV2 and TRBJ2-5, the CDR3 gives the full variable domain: EPEVTQTPSHQVTQMGQEVILRCVPISNHLYFYWYRQILGQKVEFLVSFYNNEISEKSEIFDDQFSVERPDGSNFTLKIRSTKLEDSAMYFCATEQRETQYFGPGTRLLVL.

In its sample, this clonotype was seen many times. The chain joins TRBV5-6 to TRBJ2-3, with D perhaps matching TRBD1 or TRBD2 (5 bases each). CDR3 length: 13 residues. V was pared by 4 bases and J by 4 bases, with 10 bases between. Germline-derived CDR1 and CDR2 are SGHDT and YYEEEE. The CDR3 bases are TGTGCCAGCAGCCGGGACGCCCCAGATACGCAGTATTTT. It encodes CASSRDAPDTQYF.

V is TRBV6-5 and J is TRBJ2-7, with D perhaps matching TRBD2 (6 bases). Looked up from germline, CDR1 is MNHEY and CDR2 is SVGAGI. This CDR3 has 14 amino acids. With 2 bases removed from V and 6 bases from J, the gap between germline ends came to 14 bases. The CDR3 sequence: CASSYGGGNSEQYF. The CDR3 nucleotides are TGTGCCAGCAGTTACGGTGGGGGGAATAGCGAGCAGTACTTC.

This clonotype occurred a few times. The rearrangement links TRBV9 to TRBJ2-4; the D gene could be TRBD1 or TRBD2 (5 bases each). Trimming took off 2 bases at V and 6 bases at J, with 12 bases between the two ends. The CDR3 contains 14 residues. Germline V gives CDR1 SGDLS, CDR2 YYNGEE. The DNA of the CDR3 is TGTGCCAGCAGCGTTCGGTGGGACGGAAACATTCAGTACTTC. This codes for CASSVRWDGNIQYF.

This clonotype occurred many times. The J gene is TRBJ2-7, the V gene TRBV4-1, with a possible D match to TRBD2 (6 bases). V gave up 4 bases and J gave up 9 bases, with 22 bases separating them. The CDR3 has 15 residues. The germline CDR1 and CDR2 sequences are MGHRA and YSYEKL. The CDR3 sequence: CASSLVPLGTFRQYF. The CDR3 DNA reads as TGCGCCAGCAGCCTGGTTCCCCTAGGGACTTTCAGGCAGTACTTC.

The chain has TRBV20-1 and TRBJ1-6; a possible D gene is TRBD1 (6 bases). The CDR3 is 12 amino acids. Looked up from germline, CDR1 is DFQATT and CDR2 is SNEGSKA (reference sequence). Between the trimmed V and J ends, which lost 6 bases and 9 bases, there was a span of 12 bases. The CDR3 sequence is CSAQDSSSPLHF. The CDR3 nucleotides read TGCAGTGCACAGGACAGTAGTTCACCCCTCCACTTT.

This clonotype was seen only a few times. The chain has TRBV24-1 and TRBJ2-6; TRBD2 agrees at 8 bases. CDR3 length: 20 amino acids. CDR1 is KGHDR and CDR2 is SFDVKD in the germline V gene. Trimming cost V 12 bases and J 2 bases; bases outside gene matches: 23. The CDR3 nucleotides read TGTGCCCTACCCACTGGGCGGGGGGCGGATCCCGTTCCTGGGGCCAACGTCCTGACTTTC. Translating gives CALPTGRGADPVPGANVLTF.

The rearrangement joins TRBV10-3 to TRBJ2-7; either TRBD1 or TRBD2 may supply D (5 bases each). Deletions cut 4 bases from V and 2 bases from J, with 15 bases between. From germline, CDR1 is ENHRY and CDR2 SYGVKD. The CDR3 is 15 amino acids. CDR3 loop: CAISGSPGRTYEQYF. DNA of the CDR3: TGTGCCATCAGTGGATCTCCGGGACGGACCTACGAGCAGTACTTC.

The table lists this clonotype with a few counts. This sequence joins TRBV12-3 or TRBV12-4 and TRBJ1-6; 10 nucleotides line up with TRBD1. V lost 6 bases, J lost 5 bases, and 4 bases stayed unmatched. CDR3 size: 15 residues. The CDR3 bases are TGTGCCAGCAGCTATGGGACAGGGGATAATTCACCCCTCCACTTT. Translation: CASSYGTGDNSPLHF.

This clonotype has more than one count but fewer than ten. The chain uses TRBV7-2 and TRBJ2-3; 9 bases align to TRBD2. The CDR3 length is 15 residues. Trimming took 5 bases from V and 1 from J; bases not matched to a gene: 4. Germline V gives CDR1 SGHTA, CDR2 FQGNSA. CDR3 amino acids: CASSTRTSGTDTQYF. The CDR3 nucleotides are TGTGCCAGCAGCACCCGGACTAGCGGCACAGATACGCAGTATTTT.

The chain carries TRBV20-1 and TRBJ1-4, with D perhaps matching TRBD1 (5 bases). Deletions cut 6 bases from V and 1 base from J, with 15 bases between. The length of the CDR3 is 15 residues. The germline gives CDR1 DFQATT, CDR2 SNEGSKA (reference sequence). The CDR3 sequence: CSALVPRVTNEKLFF. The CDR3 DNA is TGCAGTGCGCTCGTTCCCAGGGTAACTAATGAAAAACTGTTTTTT.

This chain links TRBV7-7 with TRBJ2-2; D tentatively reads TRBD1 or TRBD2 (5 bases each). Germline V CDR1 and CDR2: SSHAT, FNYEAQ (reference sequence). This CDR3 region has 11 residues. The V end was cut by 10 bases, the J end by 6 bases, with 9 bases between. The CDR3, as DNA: TGTGCCACCCTGGGGGCCGGGGAGCTGTTTTTT. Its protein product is CATLGAGELFF.

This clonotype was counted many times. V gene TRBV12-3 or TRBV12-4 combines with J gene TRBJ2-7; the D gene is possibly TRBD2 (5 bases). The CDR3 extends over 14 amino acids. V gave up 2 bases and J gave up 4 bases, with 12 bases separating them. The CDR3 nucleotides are TGTGCCAGCAGTTTACCCGAACGGGGATACGAGCAGTACTTC. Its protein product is CASSLPERGYEQYF.

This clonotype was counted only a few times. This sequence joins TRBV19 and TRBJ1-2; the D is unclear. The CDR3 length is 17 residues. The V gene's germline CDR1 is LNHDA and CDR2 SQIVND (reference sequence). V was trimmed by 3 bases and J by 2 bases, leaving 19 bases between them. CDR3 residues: CASSMDYSRIYNYGYTF. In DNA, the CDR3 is TGTGCCAGTAGTATGGATTATAGTAGGATTTACAACTATGGCTACACCTTC.

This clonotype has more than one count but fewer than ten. The CDR3 reads CASSPRQVSPLHF. The CDR3 nucleotides read TGTGCCAGCAGTCCCCGACAGGTCTCACCCCTCCACTTT. This chain connects TRBV28 to TRBJ1-6; weak D call: TRBD1 (6 bases). CDR3 length: 13 residues. Germline lookup yields CDR1 MDHEN and CDR2 SYDVKM. V was trimmed by 5 bases and J by 10 bases, leaving 12 bases between them.

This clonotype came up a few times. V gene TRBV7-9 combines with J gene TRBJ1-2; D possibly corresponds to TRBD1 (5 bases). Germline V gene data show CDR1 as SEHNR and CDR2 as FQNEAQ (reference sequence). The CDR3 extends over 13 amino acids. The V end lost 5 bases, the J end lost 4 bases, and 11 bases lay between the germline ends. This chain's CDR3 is CASSRADSYGYTF. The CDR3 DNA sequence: TGTGCCAGCAGCCGCGCAGACAGCTATGGCTACACCTTC. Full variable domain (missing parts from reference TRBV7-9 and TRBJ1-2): DTGVSQNPRHKITKRGQNVTFRCDPISEHNRLYWYRQTLGQGPEFLTYFQNEAQLEKSRLLSDRFSAERPKGSFSTLEIQRTEQGDSAMYLCASSRADSYGYTFGSGTRLTVV.

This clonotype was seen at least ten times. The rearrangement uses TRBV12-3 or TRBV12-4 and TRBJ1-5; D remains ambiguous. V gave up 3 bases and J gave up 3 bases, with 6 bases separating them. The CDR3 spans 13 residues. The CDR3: CASSLPYNQPQHF. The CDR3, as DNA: TGTGCCAGCAGTTTGCCCTACAATCAGCCCCAGCATTTT.